The sequence of this T cell receptor (beta chain) was determined in a study of T-cell memory formation after mild COVID-19. About the research overall: Largely, TCR clusters stayed within a single donor. Study results and limitations: Contracting clones localized mainly to CM and EM when CD4+ and mainly to EMRA when CD8+. Contracting clones from day 15 to 85 showed balanced CD4/CD8; later expanders favored CD4+.

On this clonotype: The target antigen is unknown.

TCRdb redid the calling of the 5' RACE reads with MiXCR, one entry per CDR3 protein. The repertoire holds roughly 86,000 distinct CDR3 sequences, with over 13% as singletons. This CDR3 is 16 amino acids long. Trimming stripped 0 bases from V and 1 base from J, with 9 bases between. CDR1 and CDR2 from the germline V gene are SGHDN and FVKESK. The sequence derives from a man aged 18-30 years who had mild COVID-19 (a few samples of this study predate the infection). Cell type and time point are not known. Sequenced: PBMCs or a T cell subset sorted from them (not recorded which). The gene calls are TRBV14 and TRBJ2-2; unclear D gene. The CDR3 nucleotides are TGTGCCAGCAGCCAAGATTACGAGCTGAACACCGGGGAGCTGTTTTTT. Its translation is CASSQDYELNTGELFF.